This is a list of T cell receptor beta chains from one sample in a study of T-cell memory formation after mild COVID-19. TCRdb fed the 5' RACE reads into MiXCR, producing one record per CDR3 protein. The repertoire holds roughly 550,000 distinct CDR3 sequences, with roughly 20% as singletons. Sequencing was performed on PBMCs or a T cell subset sorted from them (not recorded which). These receptors were collected from an adult woman who had mild COVID-19 (a few samples of this study predate the infection). Cell type and time point are not known. Each CDR3 is given with its conserved first and last residue. A D gene is named only where the DNA matches it firmly. Only some rows state a clone size, as once, few, many or a class for expanded clones.

d_call	clone_size	j_call	v_call	cdr3_aa	cdr3_nt
NA	NA	TRBJ1-1	TRBV7-8	CASSTHRASGTEAFF	TGTGCCAGCAGCACCCACAGGGCCTCGGGGACTGAAGCTTTCTTT
NA	few	TRBJ1-1	TRBV28	CASTLRGRGAFF	TGTGCCAGCACCTTACGGGGGCGGGGAGCTTTCTTT
TRBD1	few	TRBJ2-5	TRBV6-5	CASSSRQGWGETQYF	TGTGCCAGCAGTAGCCGACAGGGTTGGGGGGAGACCCAGTACTTC
NA	few	TRBJ2-4	TRBV7-8	CASSLGGSLTLQYF	TGTGCCAGCAGCTTAGGTGGTAGTTTAACCCTTCAGTACTTC
NA	few	TRBJ2-5	TRBV10-3	CAISSGTQETQYF	TGTGCCATCAGTTCCGGGACCCAAGAGACCCAGTACTTC
TRBD2	NA	TRBJ2-1	TRBV5-1	CASSGSGRGFYNEQFF	TGCGCCAGCAGCGGTAGCGGGAGGGGTTTCTACAATGAGCAGTTCTTC
NA	few	TRBJ2-4	TRBV24-1	CATSDPDIHLAKNIQYF	TGTGCCACCAGTGACCCGGACATACACCTAGCCAAAAACATTCAGTACTTC
TRBD2	NA	TRBJ2-1	TRBV12-3/TRBV12-4	CASTLSREGLGEQFF	TGTGCCAGCACGCTCAGCCGGGAGGGCCTGGGGGAGCAGTTCTTC
TRBD1	few	TRBJ2-1	TRBV7-9	CASSFNPQQGAGSEQFF	TGTGCCAGCAGCTTCAACCCACAACAGGGGGCTGGGAGTGAGCAGTTCTTC
NA	few	TRBJ2-1	TRBV7-2	CASSLVWGSTYSYNEQFF	TGTGCCAGCAGCTTAGTCTGGGGCTCCACCTACTCCTACAATGAGCAGTTCTTC
TRBD2	NA	TRBJ2-1	TRBV10-3	CAISATGTRIYNEQFF	TGTGCCATCAGTGCCACCGGGACTAGAATCTACAATGAGCAGTTCTTC
TRBD1	few	TRBJ2-5	TRBV20-1	CSALSGQGGTQYF	TGCAGTGCCTTATCGGGACAGGGGGGGACCCAGTACTTC
NA	few	TRBJ1-2	TRBV7-2	CASSLGRFGSPRGYTF	TGTGCCAGCAGCTTAGGGAGGTTTGGCAGTCCACGAGGCTACACCTTC
TRBD1	NA	TRBJ1-2	TRBV9	CASSSSGQGGNGYTF	TGTGCCAGCAGCTCGTCGGGACAGGGGGGGAATGGCTACACCTTC
NA	NA	TRBJ2-5	TRBV6-2/TRBV6-3	CASSYSTREYEETQYF	TGTGCCAGCAGTTACTCGACGAGGGAGTACGAAGAGACCCAGTACTTC
NA	few	TRBJ2-1	TRBV7-3	CASSPIPGNNEQFF	TGTGCCAGCAGCCCAATTCCCGGGAACAATGAGCAGTTCTTC
NA	few	TRBJ2-7	TRBV7-9	CASSSPGLLGQYF	TGTGCCAGCAGCTCGCCGGGACTTTTGGGGCAGTACTTC
NA	few	TRBJ1-5	TRBV4-2	CASSPILTVPNSRVSNQPQHF	TGTGCCAGCAGCCCGATTTTGACAGTTCCAAACTCCCGGGTTAGCAATCAGCCCCAGCATTTT
NA	many	TRBJ2-5	TRBV7-2	CASSFGAGETQYF	TGTGCCAGCAGCTTCGGAGCCGGGGAGACCCAGTACTTC
TRBD1	few	TRBJ2-5	TRBV20-1	CSARQGTETQYF	TGCAGTGCAAGACAGGGGACAGAGACCCAGTACTTC
NA	NA	TRBJ1-1	TRBV7-9	CASSLLEGKAEAFF	TGTGCCAGCAGCCTTCTGGAGGGTAAAGCTGAAGCTTTCTTT
NA	NA	TRBJ2-7	TRBV5-1	CASSLVGRGTLGPGEQYF	TGCGCCAGCAGCTTGGTGGGACGCGGGACTCTGGGGCCGGGCGAGCAGTACTTC
TRBD1	NA	TRBJ2-1	TRBV9	CASSATAGGPFYNEQFF	TGTGCCAGCAGCGCAACCGCAGGGGGCCCCTTCTACAATGAGCAGTTCTTC
TRBD1	few	TRBJ2-5	TRBV5-1	CASSLHLRTGGMETQYF	TGCGCCAGCAGCTTACACCTGCGGACAGGGGGGATGGAGACCCAGTACTTC
NA	few	TRBJ1-2	TRBV27	CASSYRQEGYGYTF	TGTGCCAGCAGTTATAGACAGGAGGGCTATGGCTACACCTTC
TRBD1	many	TRBJ2-7	TRBV5-1	CASSSTGTGSYEQYF	TGTGCCAGCAGTTCCACCGGGACAGGATCCTACGAGCAGTACTTC
TRBD2	NA	TRBJ2-7	TRBV20-1	CSATFGLAGPYEQYF	TGCAGTGCTACCTTCGGACTAGCGGGACCCTACGAGCAGTACTTC
TRBD2	NA	TRBJ2-7	TRBV2	CASLPDAGGPNGQYF	TGTGCCAGCCTTCCGGACGCGGGAGGGCCGAACGGGCAGTACTTC
NA	many	TRBJ2-1	TRBV12-3/TRBV12-4	CASSFTEHNEQFF	TGTGCCAGCAGCTTTACCGAACACAATGAGCAGTTCTTC
NA	NA	TRBJ2-4	TRBV20-1	CSASRNLAKNIQYF	TGCAGTGCTAGCCGGAATCTAGCCAAAAACATTCAGTACTTC
NA	NA	TRBJ2-1	TRBV12-3/TRBV12-4	CASSLRVGATYNEQFF	TGTGCCAGCAGTTTAAGGGTGGGTGCCACCTACAATGAGCAGTTCTTC
NA	NA	TRBJ2-7	TRBV6-1	CASSDFGGYEQYF	TGTGCCAGCAGTGACTTCGGGGGCTACGAGCAGTACTTC